What follows are 10 T cell receptor beta chains derived from one specimen sequenced in a study of shared T cell receptors in the human thymus. The protocol was immunoSEQ multiplex PCR, while the TCRdb copy is restricted to in-frame clones and leaves out a portion. This repertoire shows roughly 550,000 clones, 75% to 80% found once; its top ten account for less than 0.015%. This same sample was also part of a study on human thymus T cells.

Specimen: thymocytes. These receptor sequences come from a boy less than two years old with a congenital heart defect.

This chain connects TRBV7-6 to TRBJ2-1; D is undetermined. Trimming left V 4 bases short and J 9 bases short, with 16 bases between. In germline, CDR1 is SGHVS, CDR2 FNYEAQ. The CDR3 covers 14 residues. The DNA of the CDR3 is TGTGCCAGCAGCTCCGGATCGGCGGTCGTTGAGCAGTTCTTC. The encoded protein is CASSSGSAVVEQFF. The full variable domain, rest sourced from reference TRBV7-6 and TRBJ2-1, is GAGVSQSPRYKVTKRGQDVALRCDPISGHVSLYWYRQALGQGPEFLTYFNYEAQQDKSGLPNDRFSAERPEGSISTLTIQRTEQRDSAMYRCASSSGSAVVEQFFGPGTRLTVL.

V and J are TRBV7-2 and TRBJ2-7; TRBD1 agrees at 7 bases. V lost 5 bases to trimming and J lost 6 bases; unmatched junction nucleotides: 16. Germline assignment: CDR1 SGHTA and CDR2 FQGNSA. CDR3 size: 16 residues. This CDR3 is CASSTALTGILGEQYF. Written as DNA, the CDR3 is TGTGCCAGCAGCACAGCCCTGACAGGGATTCTCGGCGAGCAGTACTTC.

The chain is built from TRBV7-9 and TRBJ2-1; D is uncertain. Deletions cut 6 bases from V and 8 bases from J, with 11 bases between. The CDR3 is 12 amino acids. Per germline, CDR1 SEHNR and CDR2 FQNEAQ (reference sequence). The CDR3: CASRQGAHEQFF. The CDR3 coding sequence is TGTGCCAGCAGGCAAGGAGCCCATGAGCAGTTCTTC.

The chain has TRBV5-5 and TRBJ2-1; D uncertain. Germline CDR1 reads SGHKS; CDR2 reads YYEKEE (reference sequence). V was cut by 4 bases and J by 8 bases, with 10 bases left in between. The CDR3 covers 12 residues. Here the CDR3 DNA reads TGTGCCAGCAGCACGAGCCAGGATGAGCAGTTCTTC. It codes for CASSTSQDEQFF.

The CDR3 DNA sequence: TGTGCCAGCAGCCACCGAGGGACTTATCTAGCCAAAAACATTCAGTACTTC. It is translated as CASSHRGTYLAKNIQYF. The V and J genes are TRBV5-4 and TRBJ2-4; weak D call: TRBD2 (6 bases). CDR1 is SGHNT and CDR2 is YYREEE in the germline V gene (reference sequence). This CDR3 region has 17 residues. V lost 4 bases, J lost 0 bases, and 17 bases lay in between. The complete variable domain, with remaining parts taken from reference TRBV5-4 and TRBJ2-4, reads ETGVTQSPTHLIKTRGQQVTLRCSSQSGHNTVSWYQQALGQGPQFIFQYYREEENGRGNFPPRFSGLQFPNYSSELNVNALELDDSALYLCASSHRGTYLAKNIQYFGAGTRLSVL.

This rearrangement joins TRBV4-3 to TRBJ2-5; no definite D call. This CDR3 contains 13 residues. Germline loops: CDR1 LGHNA, CDR2 YSLEER. Between the trimmed V and J ends, which lost 0 bases and 4 bases, there was a span of 6 bases. Here the CDR3 DNA reads TGCGCCAGCAGCCAAGATATCGGAGAGACCCAGTACTTC. Translating it yields CASSQDIGETQYF.

This chain connects TRBV19 to TRBJ2-2; 9 bases are shared with TRBD2. This CDR3 is 19 amino acids long. The V gene end was trimmed by 5 bases and the J gene end by 1 base; junction bases not matched to a gene: 14. CDR1 and CDR2 (germline): LNHDA, SQIVND (reference sequence). CDR3 in DNA: TGTGCCAGTAGTCTGATCCCGGTAGGACTAGCGCAGAACACCGGGGAGCTGTTTTTT. Translating it yields CASSLIPVGLAQNTGELFF.

The V call is TRBV10-3, the J call TRBJ2-1; D perhaps matches TRBD2 (5 bases). Germline assignment: CDR1 ENHRY and CDR2 SYGVKD. V was trimmed by 3 bases and J by 2 bases, leaving 11 bases between them. This CDR3 has 15 amino acids. This CDR3 reads CAISDPLAPYNEQFF. The CDR3 DNA reads TGTGCCATCAGTGACCCGCTAGCCCCCTACAATGAGCAGTTCTTC.

The J gene is TRBJ2-4, the V gene TRBV4-2; 7 bases agree with TRBD2. V trimming: 0 bases; J trimming: 0 bases; junction bases outside the gene matches: 5. This CDR3 is 17 amino acids long. Germline V gene sequence: CDR1 LGHNA, CDR2 YNFKEQ. The CDR3 DNA is TGTGCCAGCAGCCAAGATCCGCTAGCGGTAGCCAAAAACATTCAGTACTTC. This encodes CASSQDPLAVAKNIQYF.

This chain joins TRBV5-1 and TRBJ2-7; the match to TRBD2 covers 7 bases. The CDR3 loop spans 16 amino acids. From germline, CDR1 is SGHRS and CDR2 YFSETQ. After removal of 2 bases from V and 1 base from J, the junction contained 9 bases not matched to a gene. The CDR3: CASSFSERELSYEQYF. The CDR3 coding sequence is TGCGCCAGCAGCTTTTCCGAGCGGGAACTATCCTACGAGCAGTACTTC.